This T cell receptor (beta chain) is from a study of T cells in localized non-small cell lung cancer. A few counts support this clone. No antigen is known for it. The data were produced by immunoSEQ multiplex PCR, yet TCRdb's version contains in-frame clones alone and is incomplete. The sample lists around 3,000 clones; about 32% were seen once. The CDR3 extends over 17 amino acids. Germline V gene lookup returns CDR1 LNHDA and CDR2 SQIVND (reference sequence). V was trimmed by 3 bases and J by 0 bases, leaving 15 bases between them. Study results and limitations: Longer overall survival associated with higher blood T cell density; shorter survival with higher adjacent-lung clonality. It was uninvolved adjacent lung that showed the highest T cell clonality, exceeding tumor.

The material sequenced was lung tumor tissue, taken before any cancer treatment. The TCR sequence derives from a female donor of 60 years or more with stage II squamous cell lung carcinoma. The chain employs TRBV19 and TRBJ2-4, with D unclear. CDR3 nucleotide sequence: TGTGCCAGTAGTATGACAAGACGGCCCCTAGCCAAAAACATTCAGTACTTC. Translated, it gives CASSMTRRPLAKNIQYF.